The entry below describes one T cell receptor (beta chain). Antigen: not known. The entry originates in a study of T cells in narcolepsy. Notes on the study in general: Blood of same and different patients, but not healthy controls, reportedly held recurring autoreactive clonotypes.

Sequencing used immunoSEQ multiplex PCR; TCRdb keeps in-frame clones, though not all of them. The repertoire holds fewer than 40,000 clones, 81% seen once, with 2% to 2.5% in the top ten. This CDR3 is built from 15 residues. The trim removed 4 bases at V and 2 bases at J, leaving 9 bases unmatched. From germline, CDR1 is SGHRS and CDR2 YFSETQ. The sequencing sample was made of memory (CD45RA-) CD4+ T cells from blood. The clonotype comes from a human donor in good health. The genes are TRBV5-1 and TRBJ2-7; the match to TRBD1 covers 7 bases. Written as DNA, the CDR3 is TGCGCCAGCAGCCCTCCTTCCCAGGGGGCCTACGAGCAGTACTTC. It translates to CASSPPSQGAYEQYF.